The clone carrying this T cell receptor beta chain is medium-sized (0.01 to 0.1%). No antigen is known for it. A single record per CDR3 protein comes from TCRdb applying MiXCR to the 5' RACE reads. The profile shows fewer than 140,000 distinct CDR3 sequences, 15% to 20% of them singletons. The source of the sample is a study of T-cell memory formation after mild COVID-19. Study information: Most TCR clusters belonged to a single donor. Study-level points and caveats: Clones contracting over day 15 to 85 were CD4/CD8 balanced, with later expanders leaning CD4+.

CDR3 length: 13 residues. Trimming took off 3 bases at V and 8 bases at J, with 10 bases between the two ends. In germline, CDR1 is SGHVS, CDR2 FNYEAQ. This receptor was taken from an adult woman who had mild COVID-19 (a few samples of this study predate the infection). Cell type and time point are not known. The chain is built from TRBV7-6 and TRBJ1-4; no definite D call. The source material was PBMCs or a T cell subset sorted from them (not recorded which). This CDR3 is CASSLRVQEKLFF. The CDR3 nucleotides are TGTGCCAGCAGCTTGAGGGTGCAAGAAAAACTGTTTTTT.